This TCR beta chain came from a study of immune heterogeneity within non-small cell lung tumors. For the study at large: It was found that the tumors were a handful of squamous cell carcinomas, under 13 non-squamous carcinomas and 1 not otherwise specified. Study findings and constraints: Significant yet moderate, the positive correlation between local T-cell clonality and local tumor mutational burden reached an R of approximately 0.32.

Multiplex PCR (32 V and 13 J primers) was used to amplify the TCR beta CDR3. One entry per CDR3 protein results from TCRdb running MiXCR on the multiplex PCR reads. The sample has just over 15,000 distinct CDR3 sequences, about 30% seen once; the top ten hold about 4%. This clonotype was observed at least ten times. Its antigen is as yet unknown. As template, the study used bulk tumor genomic DNA at 550 to 650 ng per sample. While surgery was under way, several biopsies spaced far apart were taken per primary tumor. Untreated, newly diagnosed non-small cell lung cancer patients underwent curative surgery. CDR3 length: 14 amino acids. The V and J ends lost 3 bases and 3 bases respectively, with 15 bases between them. Germline V gene data show CDR1 as GTSNPN and CDR2 as SVGIG (reference sequence).

The sequencing input was lung tumor tissue. The receptor was derived from a man aged 35-49 years with non-small cell lung cancer. The rearrangement joins TRBV30 to TRBJ2-7; D may match TRBD1 or TRBD2 (7 bases each). The CDR3, as DNA: TGTGCCTGGAGGCCCAGGGGGGGGTACTACGAGCAGTACTTC. Its translation is CAWRPRGGYYEQYF.